Relative to its sample, the clone carrying this T cell receptor (beta chain) is medium-sized. Its antigen is not known. Possible read error: a much larger clone is one base away. This record belongs to a study of blood T cells in healthy people across ages. Study findings and constraints: As naive T cell percentage varied, TCR beta diversity correlated strongly with it.

The CDR3 is made up of 14 amino acids. Germline V gene sequence: CDR1 SGHVS, CDR2 FQNEAQ. Alongside a J-beta primer mix, a sample-barcoded 5' primer served in a second PCR lasting 7 to 11 cycles. With 12 random nucleotides, a template-switch adaptor tagged each individual cDNA molecule. MiXCR was run by TCRdb on the 5' RACE reads, yielding one entry per CDR3 protein. Among fewer than 950,000 distinct CDR3 sequences listed, about 34% were seen once. The source of this sequence is a man between 18 and 29 years old in good health. The chain links TRBV7-8 to TRBJ1-6, with a tentative D call TRBD1 (5 bases). The specimen sequenced was blood. The CDR3 loop is CASRPDNHNSPPHF. Here the CDR3 DNA reads TGTGCCAGCCGTCCGGACAACCATAATTCACCCCCCCACTTT.